This paragraph reports one T cell receptor (beta chain). Germline V CDR1 and CDR2: SGHRS, YFSETQ. CDR3 length equals 15 residues. With 4 bases removed from V and 8 bases from J, the gap between germline ends came to 16 bases. The data derive from a study of blood T cell repertoires in COVID-19. Study-wide context: Samples of COVID-19 (acute and convalescent) were obtained from the United States, Italy and Spain.

TCRdb's copy holds only in-frame clones and misses some; the assay was immunoSEQ multiplex PCR. The profile covers approximately 290,000 clones, with roughly 87% appearing a single time and 2% to 3% taken by the ten largest. The material sequenced was peripheral blood. The chain recombines TRBV5-1 with TRBJ1-6; D is perhaps TRBD1 (6 bases). This TCR was sampled from a man aged 18 to 30 with active or convalescent COVID-19. In nucleotides, the CDR3 is TGCGCCAGCAGCCCTTGGACAGTAAGCGATTCACCCCTCCACTTT. Its protein is CASSPWTVSDSPLHF.